The 15 T cell receptor beta chains listed next were all sequenced from one sample in a study of OX40 agonist ivuxolimab in advanced cancers. Libraries came from the immunoSEQ multiplex PCR assay. TCRdb provides this immuneACCESS table in a form limited to in-frame rearrangements. Some clones are lacking; in checked studies, under half of them reflect an unresolved V gene, and why the rest are absent is not known. Across this sample there are around 25,000 clones, with about 70% seen only once. The ten top clones hold around 15% of the sample. The sample consisted of CD4+ or CD8+ T cells sorted from blood, taken in a trial of the OX40 agonist ivuxolimab. All receptors come from an adult with an advanced solid tumor such as melanoma, head and neck, liver or kidney cancer.

V gene TRBV29-1 combines with J gene TRBJ2-5; maybe TRBD1 (6 bases). Trimming left V 4 bases short and J 6 bases short, with 12 bases between. Per the germline V gene, CDR1 is SQVTM and CDR2 is ANQGSEA. The CDR3 is 12 residues long. The CDR3 protein is CSVGGQGKTQYF. CDR3 nucleotides: TGCAGCGTTGGAGGCCAGGGGAAGACCCAGTACTTC.

This chain joins TRBV7-2 and TRBJ2-1; TRBD2 matches 8 bases. This CDR3 is 14 amino acids long. The junction had 3 bases not matched to a gene; V was cut back by 6 bases and J by 2 bases. CDR1 and CDR2 (germline): SGHTA, FQGNSA. The CDR3 DNA is TGTGCCAGCAGGGACGGGGGGGCCTACAATGAGCAGTTCTTC. Translated: CASRDGGAYNEQFF.

This sequence joins TRBV27 and TRBJ2-7; no reliable D call. The CDR3 is made up of 13 amino acids. The V gene lost 3 bases and the J gene lost 2 bases, with 8 bases spanning the gap. Germline values: CDR1 MNHEY, CDR2 SMNVEV (reference sequence). CDR3 DNA sequence: TGTGCCAGCAGTTTCCCCCCCGCCTACGAGCAGTACTTC. This translates into CASSFPPAYEQYF.

The J gene is TRBJ1-3, the V gene TRBV6-6, with unresolved D. The V and J ends lost 1 base and 0 bases respectively, with 7 bases between them. CDR1 MNHNY and CDR2 SVGAGI come from the germline V gene (reference sequence). The CDR3 loop spans 15 amino acids. This chain's CDR3 is CASSYYASSGNTIYF. The CDR3 nucleotides read TGTGCCAGCAGTTACTACGCGAGCTCTGGAAACACCATATATTTT.

This chain connects TRBV21-1 to TRBJ1-1. TRBV21-1 has pseudogene status. The CDR3 has 14 amino acids. The CDR3: CASSKGGKLAEAFF. DNA for the CDR3: TGTGCCAGCAGCAAAGGGGGGAAATTGGCTGAAGCTTTCTTT.

The chain couples TRBV7-8 to TRBJ2-6; 9 nucleotides match TRBD1. CDR1 SGHVS and CDR2 FQNEAQ come from the germline V gene. The V and J ends lost 1 base and 4 bases, in that order; junction bases with no gene match: 5. The CDR3 covers 17 residues. CDR3 nucleotide sequence: TGTGCCAGCAGCTTAGGAGGGACAGGGCCCGGGGCCAACGTCCTGACTTTC. It specifies CASSLGGTGPGANVLTF. Combining the CDR3 with reference TRBV7-8 and TRBJ2-6 gives the whole variable domain GAGVSQSPRYKVAKRGQDVALRCDPISGHVSLFWYQQALGQGPEFLTYFQNEAQLDKSGLPSDRFFAERPEGSVSTLKIQRTQQEDSAVYLCASSLGGTGPGANVLTFGAGSRLTVL.

The V call is TRBV5-4, the J call TRBJ2-5; possible D gene TRBD2, 5 bases. The CDR3 extends over 14 amino acids. V lost 4 bases to trimming and J lost 1 base, with 11 bases between them. Germline-derived CDR1 and CDR2 are SGHNT and YYREEE (reference sequence). The CDR3 nucleotides are TGTGCCAGCAGCCCGGAGGCAGCCCAAGAGACCCAGTACTTC. Amino acids: CASSPEAAQETQYF. Using reference TRBV5-4 and TRBJ2-5 for the parts outside the CDR3, the full variable domain is ETGVTQSPTHLIKTRGQQVTLRCSSQSGHNTVSWYQQALGQGPQFIFQYYREEENGRGNFPPRFSGLQFPNYSSELNVNALELDDSALYLCASSPEAAQETQYFGPGTRLLVL.

The chain carries TRBV7-9 and TRBJ1-6; 7 bases agree with TRBD1. CDR3 length: 14 residues. CDR1 is SEHNR, CDR2 FQNEAQ, per germline (reference sequence). V shed 5 bases and J 7 bases; nucleotides not matched to a gene: 5. The CDR3 sequence is CASSPGQKNSPLHF. The CDR3 DNA reads as TGTGCCAGCAGCCCGGGACAGAAAAATTCACCCCTCCACTTT.

The chain couples TRBV4-3 to TRBJ1-4; unclear D gene. In germline, CDR1 is LGHNA, CDR2 YSLEER. The CDR3 totals 17 residues. Trimming pared 1 base from V and 6 bases from J, leaving 18 bases between. CDR3 bases: TGCGCCAGCAGCCAAGTGAAGGGATGGGGAGTGGATGAAAAACTGTTTTTT. Encoded protein: CASSQVKGWGVDEKLFF.

CDR3 amino acids: CASSHLASGFSYNEQFF. The DNA for the CDR3 is TGTGCCAGCAGCCACCTAGCTAGCGGATTTTCCTACAATGAGCAGTTCTTC. The rearrangement links TRBV5-6 to TRBJ2-1; 7 bases match TRBD2. There are 17 residues in the CDR3. V was clipped by 4 bases and J by 1 base; unmatched bases: 11. CDR1 and CDR2 from the germline V gene are SGHDT and YYEEEE.

The chain uses TRBV4-3 and TRBJ2-6; the D gene is possibly TRBD1 (7 bases). The CDR3 is 19 amino acids. Per the germline V gene, CDR1 is LGHNA and CDR2 is YSLEER. V lost 1 base and J 1 base, leaving 17 bases between the germline ends. CDR3 DNA sequence: TGCGCCAGCAGCCAAGCTTTGTCAGGGGGGCGGTCTGGGGCCAACGTCCTGACTTTC. Translation gives CASSQALSGGRSGANVLTF.

The chain links TRBV19 to TRBJ1-5; D call uncertain. This CDR3 spans 12 amino acids. Trimming took off 6 bases at V and 7 bases at J, with 10 bases between the two ends. The germline V gene has CDR1 LNHDA and CDR2 SQIVND (reference sequence). Written as DNA, the CDR3 is TGTGCCAGTAGCCCGTTGGGGCAGCCCCAGCATTTT. It yields the protein CASSPLGQPQHF.

This clone came up a few times. The genes are TRBV6-5 and TRBJ1-1, with 7 bases matching TRBD1. J was trimmed by 7 bases and V by 7 bases; bases with no gene match: 6. Per the germline V gene, CDR1 is MNHEY and CDR2 is SVGAGI. The CDR3 spans 12 residues. The chain's CDR3 is CASTTGAVEAFF. The CDR3 DNA reads TGTGCCAGCACCACAGGGGCAGTTGAAGCTTTCTTT.

By sample share, this clone is medium-sized (0.01 to 0.1%). V is TRBV6-1 and J is TRBJ2-3; D gene ambiguous. Germline values: CDR1 MNHNS, CDR2 SASEGT. This CDR3 has 18 amino acids. V lost 2 bases, J lost 4 bases, and 22 bases lay in between. As DNA, the CDR3 is TGTGCCAGCAGTGAACCCCTTGCTTTTGACGGGCCCCCAGATACGCAGTATTTT. Amino acid sequence: CASSEPLAFDGPPDTQYF.

V gene TRBV29-1 combines with J gene TRBJ1-2; 11 bases line up with TRBD1. Germline assignment: CDR1 SQVTM and CDR2 ANQGSEA. V was pared by 5 bases and J by 6 bases, with 11 bases of the junction left unmatched. The CDR3 consists of 15 residues. CDR3 nucleotide sequence: TGCAGCGTTACAGGACAGGGGGCGCAAGAAGATGGCTACACCTTC. Its protein is CSVTGQGAQEDGYTF. Full variable domain (remainder filled in from reference TRBV29-1 and TRBJ1-2): SAVISQKPSRDICQRGTSLTIQCQVDSQVTMMFWYRQQPGQSLTLIATANQGSEATYESGFVIDKFPISRPNLTFSTLTVSNMSPEDSSIYLCSVTGQGAQEDGYTFGSGTRLTVV.